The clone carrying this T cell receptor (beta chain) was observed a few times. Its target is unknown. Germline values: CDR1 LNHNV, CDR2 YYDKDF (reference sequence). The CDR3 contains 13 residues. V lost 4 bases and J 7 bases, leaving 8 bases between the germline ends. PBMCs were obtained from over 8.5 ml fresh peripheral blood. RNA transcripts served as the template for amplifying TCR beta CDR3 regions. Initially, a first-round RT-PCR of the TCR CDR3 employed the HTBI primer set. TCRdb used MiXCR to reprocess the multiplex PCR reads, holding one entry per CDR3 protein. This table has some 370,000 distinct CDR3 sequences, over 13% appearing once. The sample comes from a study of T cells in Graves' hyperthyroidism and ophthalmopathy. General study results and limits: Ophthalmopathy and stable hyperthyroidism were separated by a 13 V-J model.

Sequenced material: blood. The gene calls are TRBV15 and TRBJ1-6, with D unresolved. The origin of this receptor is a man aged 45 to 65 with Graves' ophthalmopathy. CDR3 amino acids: CATSIIRNSPLHF. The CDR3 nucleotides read TGTGCCACCAGCATAATTAGGAATTCACCCCTCCACTTT.